The 3 T cell receptor beta chains in this list originate from one sample, sequenced in a study of technical replicates of blood from a handful of donors. Sequenced by immunoSEQ multiplex PCR; TCRdb stores in-frame clones only, minus some. Of under 90,000 clones in the sample, 85% to 95% are singletons; the top ten hold about 0.26%. Sample: T cells isolated from PBMCs. Receptors were obtained from a human donor in good health.

The chain has TRBV11-3 and TRBJ1-2; 9 bases align to TRBD1. The germline V gene encodes CDR1 SGHNT and CDR2 YENEEA. The CDR3 extends over 15 amino acids. V lost 5 bases to trimming and J lost 8 bases; unmatched junction nucleotides: 12. In nucleotides, the CDR3 is TGTGCCAGCAGCCCGATGCCTACAGGGGGCCGGGGCTACACCTTC. Amino acid sequence: CASSPMPTGGRGYTF.

Here the CDR3 DNA reads TGTGCCAGCAGCTCGAGGGCGGGGAACACTGAAGCTTTCTTT. Encoded protein: CASSSRAGNTEAFF. The rearrangement joins TRBV7-9 to TRBJ1-1; D is unresolved. This CDR3 has 14 amino acids. Germline CDR1 and CDR2: SEHNR and FQNEAQ (reference sequence). Between the trimmed V and J ends, which lost 4 bases and 1 base, there was a span of 10 bases.

The chain carries TRBV7-9 and TRBJ1-1, with D perhaps TRBD1 (5 bases). The germline V gene has CDR1 SEHNR and CDR2 FQNEAQ (reference sequence). Deletions cut 8 bases from V and 2 bases from J, with 12 bases between. This CDR3 comprises 13 residues. CDR3 nucleotides: TGTGCCAGCTGCCAGACAGTAAACACTGAAGCTTTCTTT. Translated: CASCQTVNTEAFF.